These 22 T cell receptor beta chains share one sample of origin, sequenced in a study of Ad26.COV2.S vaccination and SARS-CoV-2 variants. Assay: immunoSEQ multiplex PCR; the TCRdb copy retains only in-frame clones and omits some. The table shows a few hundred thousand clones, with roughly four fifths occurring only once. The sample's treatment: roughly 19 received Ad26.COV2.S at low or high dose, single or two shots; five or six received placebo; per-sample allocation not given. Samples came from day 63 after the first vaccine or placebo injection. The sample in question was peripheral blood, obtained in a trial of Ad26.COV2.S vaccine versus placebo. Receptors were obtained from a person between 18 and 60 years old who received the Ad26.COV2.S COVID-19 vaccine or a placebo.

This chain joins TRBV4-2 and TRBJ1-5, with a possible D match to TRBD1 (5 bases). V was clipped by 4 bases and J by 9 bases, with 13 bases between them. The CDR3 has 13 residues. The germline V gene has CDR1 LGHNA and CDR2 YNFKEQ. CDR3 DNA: TGTGCCAGCAGCCGGGGCCGGGGGAGGCCCCAGCATTTT. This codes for CASSRGRGRPQHF.

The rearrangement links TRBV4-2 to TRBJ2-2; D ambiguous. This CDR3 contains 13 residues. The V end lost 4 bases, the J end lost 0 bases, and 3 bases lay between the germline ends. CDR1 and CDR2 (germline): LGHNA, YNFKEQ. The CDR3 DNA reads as TGTGCCAGCAGCCCCGCGAACACCGGGGAGCTGTTTTTT. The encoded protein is CASSPANTGELFF.

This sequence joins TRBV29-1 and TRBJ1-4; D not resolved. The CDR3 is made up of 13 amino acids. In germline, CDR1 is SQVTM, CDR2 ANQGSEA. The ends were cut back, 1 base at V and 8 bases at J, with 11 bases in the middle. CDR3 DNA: TGCAGCGTTGAAGCTTGGGCGGGAGAAAAACTGTTTTTT. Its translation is CSVEAWAGEKLFF.

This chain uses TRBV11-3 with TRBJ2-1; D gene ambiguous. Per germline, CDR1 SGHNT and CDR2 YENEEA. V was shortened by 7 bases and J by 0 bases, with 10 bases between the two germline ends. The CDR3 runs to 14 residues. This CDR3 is CASTHMGSYNEQFF. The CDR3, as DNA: TGTGCCAGCACCCACATGGGCTCCTACAATGAGCAGTTCTTC.

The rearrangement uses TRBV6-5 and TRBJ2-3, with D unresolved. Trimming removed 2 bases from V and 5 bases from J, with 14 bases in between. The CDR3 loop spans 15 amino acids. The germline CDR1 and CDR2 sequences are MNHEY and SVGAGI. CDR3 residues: CASSYLPLLGDTQYF. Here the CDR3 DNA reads TGTGCCAGCAGTTACCTCCCGCTCCTCGGAGATACGCAGTATTTT.

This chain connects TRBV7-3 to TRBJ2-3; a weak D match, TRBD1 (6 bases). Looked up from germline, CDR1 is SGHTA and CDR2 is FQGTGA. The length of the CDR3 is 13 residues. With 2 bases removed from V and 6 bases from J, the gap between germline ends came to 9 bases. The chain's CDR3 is CASSLVTGDTQYF. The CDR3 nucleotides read TGTGCCAGCAGCTTAGTTACAGGGGATACGCAGTATTTT.

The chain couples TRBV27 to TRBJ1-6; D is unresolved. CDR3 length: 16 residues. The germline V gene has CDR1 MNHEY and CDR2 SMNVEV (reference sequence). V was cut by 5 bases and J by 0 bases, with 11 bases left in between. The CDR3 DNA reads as TGTGCCAGCAGTCCGACACTGAGCTCCTATAATTCACCCCTCCACTTT. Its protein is CASSPTLSSYNSPLHF.

The DNA of the CDR3 is TGCGCCAGCAGCTTGGAGGTAGATACGCAGTATTTT. It is translated as CASSLEVDTQYF. The V and J genes are TRBV5-1 and TRBJ2-3; D is unclear. V was clipped by 0 bases and J by 5 bases, with 4 bases between them. Germline V gene sequence: CDR1 SGHRS, CDR2 YFSETQ. The CDR3 is 12 amino acids. Combining the CDR3 with reference TRBV5-1 and TRBJ2-3 gives the whole variable domain KAGVTQTPRYLIKTRGQQVTLSCSPISGHRSVSWYQQTPGQGLQFLFEYFSETQRNKGNFPGRFSGRQFSNSRSEMNVSTLELGDSALYLCASSLEVDTQYFGPGTRLTVL.

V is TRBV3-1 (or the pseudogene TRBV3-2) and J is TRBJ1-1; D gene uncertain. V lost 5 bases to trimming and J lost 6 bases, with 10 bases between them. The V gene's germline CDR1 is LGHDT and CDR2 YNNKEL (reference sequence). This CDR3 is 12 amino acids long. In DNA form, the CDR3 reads TGTGCCAGCAGCTTCGCCGGGGCTGAAGCTTTCTTT. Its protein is CASSFAGAEAFF.

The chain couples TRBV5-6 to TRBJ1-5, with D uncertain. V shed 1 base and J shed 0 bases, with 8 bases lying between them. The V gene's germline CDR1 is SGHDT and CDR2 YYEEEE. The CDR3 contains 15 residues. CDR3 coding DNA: TGTGCCAGCAGCTTGTGGGAATATAGCAATCAGCCCCAGCATTTT. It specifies CASSLWEYSNQPQHF.

CDR3 protein: CATSRGQVWTEAFF. The CDR3 DNA sequence: TGTGCCACCAGCAGAGGACAGGTGTGGACTGAAGCTTTCTTT. The V and J genes are TRBV15 and TRBJ1-1; tentatively, D is TRBD1 (6 bases). Germline V gives CDR1 LNHNV, CDR2 YYDKDF (reference sequence). The CDR3 runs 14 residues. The V and J ends lost 1 base and 5 bases respectively, with 11 bases between them.

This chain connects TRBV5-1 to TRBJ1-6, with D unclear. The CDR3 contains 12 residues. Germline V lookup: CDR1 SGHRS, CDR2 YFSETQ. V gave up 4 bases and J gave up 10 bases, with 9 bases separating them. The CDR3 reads CASSAETSPLHF. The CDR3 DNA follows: TGCGCCAGCAGCGCAGAGACCTCACCCCTCCACTTT.

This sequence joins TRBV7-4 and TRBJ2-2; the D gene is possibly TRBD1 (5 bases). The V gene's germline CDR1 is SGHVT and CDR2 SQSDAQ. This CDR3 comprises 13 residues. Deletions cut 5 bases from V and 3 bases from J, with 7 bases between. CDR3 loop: CASSPQDTGELFF. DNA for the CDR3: TGTGCCAGCAGCCCACAGGACACCGGGGAGCTGTTTTTT.

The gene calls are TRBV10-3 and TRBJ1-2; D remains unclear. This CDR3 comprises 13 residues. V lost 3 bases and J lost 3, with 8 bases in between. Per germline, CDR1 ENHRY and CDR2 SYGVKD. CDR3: CAISDGTYYGYTF. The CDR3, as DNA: TGTGCCATCAGTGACGGCACCTACTATGGCTACACCTTC.

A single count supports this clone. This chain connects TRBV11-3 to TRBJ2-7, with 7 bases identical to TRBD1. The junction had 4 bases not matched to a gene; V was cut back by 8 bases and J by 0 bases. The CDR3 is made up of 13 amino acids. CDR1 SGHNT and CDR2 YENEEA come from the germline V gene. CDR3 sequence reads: CASHGDSSYEQYF. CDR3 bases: TGTGCCAGCCATGGGGACAGCTCCTACGAGCAGTACTTC.

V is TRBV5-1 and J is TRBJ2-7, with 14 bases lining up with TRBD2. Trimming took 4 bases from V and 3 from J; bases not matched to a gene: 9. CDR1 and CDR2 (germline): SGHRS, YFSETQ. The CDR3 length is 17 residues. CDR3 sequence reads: CASSGDKGLAGDYEQYF. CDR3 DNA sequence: TGCGCCAGCAGCGGGGATAAGGGACTAGCGGGGGACTACGAGCAGTACTTC.

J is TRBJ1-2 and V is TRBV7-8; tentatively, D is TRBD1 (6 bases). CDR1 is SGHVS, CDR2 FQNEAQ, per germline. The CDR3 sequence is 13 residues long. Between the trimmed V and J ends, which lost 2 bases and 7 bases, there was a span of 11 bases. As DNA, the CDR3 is TGTGCCAGCAGCTTAACAGGGAGCTCTGGCTACACCTTC. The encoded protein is CASSLTGSSGYTF.

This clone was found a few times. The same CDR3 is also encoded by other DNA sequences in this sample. The CDR3 protein is CASSPTGLQETQYF. The CDR3 DNA is TGTGCCAGCTCACCCACAGGGCTCCAAGAGACCCAGTACTTC. This chain connects TRBV18 to TRBJ2-5; D is perhaps TRBD1 (6 bases). From germline, CDR1 is KGHSH and CDR2 LQKENI. There are 14 residues in the CDR3. Trimming removed 3 bases from V and 1 base from J, with 9 bases in between.

As DNA, the CDR3 is TGTGCCAGCAGGGCGATGGGCACTGAAGCTTTCTTT. Translated, it gives CASRAMGTEAFF. This chain connects TRBV12-3 or TRBV12-4 to TRBJ1-1, with no clear D. V lost 6 bases to trimming and J lost 4 bases, with 9 bases between them. The CDR3 is 12 amino acids.

CDR3 in amino acids: CAARTYQETQYF. CDR3 coding DNA: TGTGCCGCCAGGACATATCAAGAGACCCAGTACTTC. The chain combines TRBV5-4 with TRBJ2-5; tentatively, D is TRBD1 (5 bases). Trimming took off 10 bases at V and 2 bases at J, with 12 bases between the two ends. This CDR3 contains 12 residues. Germline assignment: CDR1 SGHNT and CDR2 YYREEE (reference sequence). Supplemented by reference TRBV5-4 and TRBJ2-5, the full variable domain reads ETGVTQSPTHLIKTRGQQVTLRCSSQSGHNTVSWYQQALGQGPQFIFQYYREEENGRGNFPPRFSGLQFPNYSSELNVNALELDDSALYLCAARTYQETQYFGPGTRLLVL.

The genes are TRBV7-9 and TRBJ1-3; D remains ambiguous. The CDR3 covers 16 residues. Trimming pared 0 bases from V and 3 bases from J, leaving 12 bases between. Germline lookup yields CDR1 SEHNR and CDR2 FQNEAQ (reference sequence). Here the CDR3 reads CASSLAQNLGGNTIYF. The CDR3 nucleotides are TGTGCCAGCAGCTTAGCCCAAAACCTAGGTGGAAACACCATATATTTT. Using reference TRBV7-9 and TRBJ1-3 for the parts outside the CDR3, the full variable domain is DTGVSQNPRHKITKRGQNVTFRCDPISEHNRLYWYRQTLGQGPEFLTYFQNEAQLEKSRLLSDRFSAERPKGSFSTLEIQRTEQGDSAMYLCASSLAQNLGGNTIYFGEGSWLTVV.

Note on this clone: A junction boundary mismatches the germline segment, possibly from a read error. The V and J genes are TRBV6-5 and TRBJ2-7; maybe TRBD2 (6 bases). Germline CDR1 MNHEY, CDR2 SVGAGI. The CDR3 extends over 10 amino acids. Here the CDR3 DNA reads TGTGCCAGCGGCCTCCGGGACTCCACCTTC. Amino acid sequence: CASGLRDSTF.